Listed below are T cell receptor beta chains from one sample, sequenced in a study of T cells of healthy individuals. TCRdb reanalysed the 5' RACE reads using MiXCR and keeps one entry per CDR3 protein. The sample contains 55,000 to 65,000 distinct CDR3 sequences, 15% to 20% of which appear only once. These TCRs come from a human donor in good health. Both conserved end residues are part of each CDR3. The order of the fields is V gene, J gene, clone size, D gene, CDR3 protein, CDR3 DNA. D genes are given only for firm matches. A row's size may be missing; if present it is once, few, many or a size class.

>TRBV10-2|TRBJ1-1|few|.
CASSWDGGGTEAFF
TGCGCCAGCAGTTGGGACGGTGGGGGGACTGAAGCTTTCTTT
>TRBV10-3|TRBJ2-3|many|.
CAIIWRQPVDTQYF
TGTGCCATCATCTGGAGACAGCCGGTGGATACGCAGTATTTT
>TRBV19|TRBJ2-1|few|.
CASSSSRARSQFF
TGTGCCAGTAGTTCCTCCCGTGCTCGTTCCCAGTTCTTC
>TRBV25-1|TRBJ1-2|many|.
CASSDRGIAYGYTF
TGTGCCAGCAGTGATAGAGGGATTGCCTATGGCTACACCTTC
>TRBV27|TRBJ2-3|many|TRBD2
CASSSLGSLAGPTDTQYF
TGTGCCAGCAGTTCTCTGGGATCTCTAGCGGGACCCACAGATACGCAGTATTTT
>TRBV10-3|TRBJ2-5|.|.
CAPRWGVGGQYF
TGTGCCCCGAGGTGGGGGGTAGGTGGCCAGTACTTC
>TRBV7-9|TRBJ2-3|many|TRBD2
CASRTSGRPTTDTQYF
TGTGCCAGTAGGACTAGCGGGAGGCCCACCACAGATACGCAGTATTTT
>TRBV11-1|TRBJ2-3|.|TRBD2
CASSRLAGGIRDTQYF
TGTGCCAGCAGCAGACTAGCGGGAGGTATAAGGGATACGCAGTATTTT
>TRBV6-1|TRBJ2-3|many|TRBD2
CAIRAGPSTDTQYF
TGTGCCATTAGAGCGGGGCCTAGCACAGATACGCAGTATTTT
>TRBV7-2|TRBJ1-6|.|.
CASSLYGDSPLHF
TGTGCCAGCAGCTTATATGGGGATTCACCCCTCCACTTT
>TRBV12-3/TRBV12-4|TRBJ2-2|few|TRBD1
CASSLSGTGTGELFF
TGTGCCAGCAGTTTATCGGGGACAGGGACCGGGGAGCTGTTTTTT
>TRBV20-1|TRBJ2-7|.|.
CSASLSATGYEQYF
TGCAGTGCTAGCTTATCCGCGACAGGCTACGAGCAGTACTTC
>TRBV19|TRBJ1-1|few|TRBD1
CASGGTGSRVNTEAFF
TGTGCCAGCGGAGGGACAGGGTCCCGCGTGAACACTGAAGCTTTCTTT
>TRBV4-1|TRBJ2-1|.|.
CASSQETGGGRSYNEQFF
TGCGCCAGCAGCCAAGAAACCGGGGGTGGGAGGTCCTACAATGAGCAGTTCTTC
>TRBV28|TRBJ1-2|.|TRBD1
CATLGTAYYGYTF
TGTGCCACCCTGGGGACAGCTTACTATGGCTACACCTTC
>TRBV30|TRBJ1-5|few|.
CAWSPRTPFLSQHF
TGTGCCTGGAGTCCCCGGACACCATTCCTATCCCAGCATTTT
>TRBV5-1|TRBJ1-4|.|.
CASSLGWTANEWEKLFF
TGCGCCAGCAGCTTGGGTTGGACAGCAAATGAATGGGAAAAACTGTTTTTT
>TRBV14|TRBJ2-7|many|.
CASSVTGSEQYF
TGTGCCAGCAGCGTCACAGGGAGCGAGCAGTACTTC
>TRBV7-2|TRBJ2-7|many|TRBD1
CASSWTGVPYEQYF
TGTGCCAGCAGCTGGACAGGGGTCCCCTACGAGCAGTACTTC
>TRBV29-1|TRBJ1-1|many|TRBD1
CSVEGTGWSEAFF
TGCAGCGTCGAGGGGACAGGGTGGTCTGAAGCTTTCTTT
>TRBV6-5|TRBJ1-2|many|TRBD1
CASSDRGGQLYGYTF
TGTGCCAGCAGCGACCGTGGGGGACAGCTCTATGGCTACACCTTC
>TRBV7-9|TRBJ2-1|few|.
CASSFGAINEQFF
TGTGCCAGCAGCTTTGGGGCTATCAATGAGCAGTTCTTC
>TRBV3-1|TRBJ2-2|.|.
CASSQPPMTGELFF
TGTGCCAGCAGCCAACCGCCCATGACCGGGGAGCTGTTTTTT
>TRBV6-5|TRBJ1-1|many|.
CASSYWGANTEAFF
TGTGCCAGCAGTTACTGGGGGGCGAACACTGAAGCTTTCTTT
>TRBV5-6|TRBJ2-7|few|.
CASSYYITGTYEQYF
TGTGCCAGCAGTTATTACATTACAGGGACCTACGAGCAGTACTTC
>TRBV25-1|TRBJ2-7|few|TRBD2
CASSDRGGSSYEQYF
TGTGCCAGCAGTGATAGGGGCGGGAGCTCCTACGAGCAGTACTTC
>TRBV5-1|TRBJ2-7|.|.
CASSPANPYEQYF
TGCGCCAGCAGCCCGGCCAACCCCTACGAGCAGTACTTC
>TRBV27|TRBJ1-3|many|.
CASRQLSGNTIYF
TGTGCCAGCAGACAGCTCTCTGGAAACACCATATATTTT
>TRBV7-9|TRBJ2-7|few|TRBD1
CASSADRDSYEQYF
TGTGCCAGCAGCGCCGACAGGGACTCCTACGAGCAGTACTTC
>TRBV27|TRBJ2-7|.|TRBD2
CASSPPTSGSREQYF
TGTGCCAGCAGTCCCCCGACTAGCGGGAGCCGCGAGCAGTACTTC
>TRBV7-3|TRBJ2-3|.|TRBD1
CASSSIPGQGNPTDTQYF
TGTGCCAGCAGCTCGATACCGGGACAGGGCAACCCCACAGATACGCAGTATTTT
>TRBV5-8|TRBJ1-1|many|.
CASSLEGDGRPGGGKAFF
TGTGCCAGCAGCTTGGAGGGGGACGGCCGGCCTGGAGGGGGGAAAGCTTTCTTT
>TRBV30|TRBJ1-1|many|.
CAWSKNTEAFF
TGTGCATGGAGCAAGAACACTGAAGCTTTCTTT
>TRBV5-1|TRBJ2-3|.|.
CASTRGAGTDTQYF
TGCGCCAGCACCCGGGGGGCCGGCACAGATACGCAGTATTTT
>TRBV10-3|TRBJ1-2|few|TRBD1
CAISALGQDQNYGYTF
TGTGCCATCAGTGCCCTGGGACAGGATCAAAACTATGGCTACACCTTC
>TRBV12-3/TRBV12-4|TRBJ1-1|.|.
CASTSWGAGDTEAFF
TGTGCCAGCACCTCGTGGGGGGCCGGGGACACTGAAGCTTTCTTT
>TRBV6-1|TRBJ2-1|medium-sized|TRBD1
CASSDTGGSYNEQFF
TGTGCCAGCAGTGACACAGGGGGCTCCTACAATGAGCAGTTCTTC
>TRBV29-1|TRBJ2-7|few|.
CSVRTLAGQTYEQYF
TGCAGCGTGCGAACGCTTGCCGGACAGACCTACGAGCAGTACTTC
>TRBV5-1|TRBJ2-3|many|.
CASSLGRTDTQYF
TGCGCCAGCAGCTTGGGCCGCACAGATACGCAGTATTTT
>TRBV7-2|TRBJ2-2|many|.
CASSFSGMNTGELFF
TGTGCCAGCAGCTTCTCGGGGATGAACACCGGGGAGCTGTTTTTT
>TRBV12-3/TRBV12-4|TRBJ2-7|few|.
CASRRQGYGSYEQYF
TGTGCCAGCAGGCGGCAGGGGTACGGGTCCTACGAGCAGTACTTC
>TRBV29-1|TRBJ1-4|.|.
CSASLGEKLFF
TGCAGCGCCAGCCTGGGTGAAAAACTGTTTTTT
>TRBV10-3|TRBJ2-3|.|.
CAISKDATGLPITDTQYF
TGTGCCATCAGTAAAGACGCGACGGGGTTACCTATCACAGATACGCAGTATTTT
>TRBV2|TRBJ1-2|many|TRBD1
CASSRQGNDYGYTF
TGTGCCAGCAGCCGACAGGGTAATGACTATGGCTACACCTTC
>TRBV5-1|TRBJ2-7|many|.
CASSVNSGTYEQYF
TGCGCCAGCAGCGTCAATTCCGGGACCTACGAGCAGTACTTC
>TRBV29-1|TRBJ2-7|many|TRBD1
CSVRTGTGTYEQYF
TGCAGCGTTCGTACCGGGACAGGGACCTACGAGCAGTACTTC
>TRBV20-1|TRBJ1-1|few|.
CSAREPGRNTEAFF
TGCAGTGCTAGAGAGCCGGGCCGGAACACTGAAGCTTTCTTT
>TRBV27|TRBJ2-1|many|TRBD2
CASSSLAGEPNEQFF
TGTGCCAGCAGTTCGTTAGCGGGAGAGCCCAATGAGCAGTTCTTC
>TRBV18|TRBJ2-1|many|TRBD2
CASSQPGLAGIRNEQFF
TGTGCCAGCTCACAACCGGGACTAGCGGGAATTCGTAATGAGCAGTTCTTC
>TRBV7-8|TRBJ2-3|few|TRBD2
CASSLARLAGAADTQYF
TGTGCCAGCAGCTTAGCGAGGCTAGCGGGAGCCGCAGATACGCAGTATTTT
>TRBV10-1|TRBJ2-7|medium-sized|TRBD2
CATGRRTSGYEQYF
TGCGCCACCGGACGACGGACTAGCGGCTACGAGCAGTACTTC